Listed below are T cell receptor beta chains from one sample, sequenced in a study of PD-L1 blockade in urothelial cancer. TCRdb's table, derived via immunoSEQ multiplex PCR, lists solely in-frame clones and lacks some. Of tens of thousands of clones in the sample, around 87% were seen once. The specimen comprised PBMCs, sampled around atezolizumab (anti-PD-L1) treatment. Receptors were obtained from a man in his 60s with urothelial cancer. Both conserved end residues are part of each CDR3.

j_call v_call cdr3_aa
TRBJ2-2 TRBV7-2 CASSSSGIQVGELFF
TRBJ1-1 TRBV5-4 CASSSDRGVLNTEAFF
TRBJ1-2 TRBV12-2 CAWARVIYGYTF
TRBJ2-3 TRBV4-3 CASSLLGADTQYF
TRBJ2-3 TRBV5-1 CASRQEPSTDTQYF
TRBJ2-7 TRBV28 CASSLSTTSGGVITYEQYF
TRBJ2-7 TRBV2 CASSRLAGGKISYEQYF
TRBJ2-7 TRBV30 CAWNKTRTGTYEQYF
. TRBV9 CASSVGLAGGPIEQYF
TRBJ2-5 TRBV29-1 CSAWLTGQWETQYF
TRBJ2-1 TRBV13 CASSLDRGGDNEQFF
TRBJ1-2 TRBV4-3 CASSQSQGPSYGYTF
TRBJ2-7 TRBV30 CAWSPGLGPYEQYF
TRBJ2-3 TRBV6-5 CASSYSGHYTDTQYF
TRBJ2-7 TRBV2 CASSASGLAGSYEQYF
TRBJ1-1 TRBV7-2 CASSSPQGPAFF
TRBJ2-7 TRBV10-2 CASSEHSGEQYF
TRBJ1-2 TRBV28 CASSSQTPIGANGYTF
TRBJ2-7 TRBV6-1 CASTHRERYEQYF
TRBJ2-7 TRBV4-1 CASSQDGQRGYYEQYF
TRBJ2-1 TRBV5-4 CASSGGTSGRNEQFF
TRBJ2-1 TRBV6-1 CASMVAGESYNEQFF
TRBJ2-1 TRBV2 CASSEGRTRTRWLF
TRBJ1-1 TRBV18 CASSPDRGVTEAFF
TRBJ2-4 TRBV7-9 CASSLRQSDIQYF
TRBJ2-2 TRBV19 CASSQPGTGGFTGELFF
TRBJ2-7 TRBV7-2 CASSIPNSYEQYF
TRBJ1-2 TRBV9 CASSATDRGTNGYTF
TRBJ2-2 TRBV9 CASSPSWGGSNTGELFF
TRBJ2-7 TRBV19 CASSIYNRRQYF
TRBJ1-2 TRBV4-3 CASSQEYRNYGYTF
TRBJ2-1 TRBV10-3 CAISAGYEQFF
TRBJ2-1 TRBV7-2 CASSLVGILGLAGGIEQFF
TRBJ2-1 TRBV9 CASTSGASGNNEQFF
TRBJ1-1 TRBV18 CASSPSRENTEAFF
TRBJ2-1 TRBV2 CASSGTGGPYNEQFF
TRBJ2-3 TRBV15 CATSRGDLTDTQYF
TRBJ2-5 TRBV5-1 CASSPRPPGQGGSETQYF
TRBJ2-7 TRBV10-2 CASWGQGSSYEQYF
TRBJ2-5 TRBV7-2 CASSPTNLAGVAQYF
TRBJ2-7 TRBV9 CASSGGTSGFGAQYF
TRBJ1-1 TRBV30 CAWSVQGRRTEAFF
TRBJ2-3 TRBV10-3 CAIMAGSTDTQYF